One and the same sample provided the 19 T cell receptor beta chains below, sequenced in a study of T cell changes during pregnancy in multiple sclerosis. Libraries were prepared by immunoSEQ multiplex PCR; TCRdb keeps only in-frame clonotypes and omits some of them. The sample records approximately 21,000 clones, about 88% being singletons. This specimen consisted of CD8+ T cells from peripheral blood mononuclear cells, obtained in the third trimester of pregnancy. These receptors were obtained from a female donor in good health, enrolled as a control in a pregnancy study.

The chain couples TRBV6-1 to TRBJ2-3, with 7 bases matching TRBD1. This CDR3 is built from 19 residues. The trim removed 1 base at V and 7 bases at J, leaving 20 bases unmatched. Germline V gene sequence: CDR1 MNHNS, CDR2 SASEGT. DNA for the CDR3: TGTGCCAGCAGTGAAGACGCATTGCTAACCGGGGACAGTCGAAATACGCAGTATTTT. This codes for CASSEDALLTGDSRNTQYF.

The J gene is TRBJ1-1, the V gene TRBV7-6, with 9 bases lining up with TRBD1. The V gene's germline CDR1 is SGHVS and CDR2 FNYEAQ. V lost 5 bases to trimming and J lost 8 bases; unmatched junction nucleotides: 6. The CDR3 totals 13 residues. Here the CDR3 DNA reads TGTGCCAGCAGCGAGCACAGGGGGCGCGAAGCTTTCTTT. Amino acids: CASSEHRGREAFF.

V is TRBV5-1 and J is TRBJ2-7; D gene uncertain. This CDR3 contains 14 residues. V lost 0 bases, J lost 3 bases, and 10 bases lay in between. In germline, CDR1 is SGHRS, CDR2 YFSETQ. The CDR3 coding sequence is TGCGCCAGCAGCTTGGGCACTTCCGACTACGAGCAGTACTTC. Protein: CASSLGTSDYEQYF.

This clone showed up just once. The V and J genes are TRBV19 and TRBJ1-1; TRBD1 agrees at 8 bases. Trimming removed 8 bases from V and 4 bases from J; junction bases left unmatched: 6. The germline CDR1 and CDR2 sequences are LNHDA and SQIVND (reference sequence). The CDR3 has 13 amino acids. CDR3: CASDTGGSTEAFF. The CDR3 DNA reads TGTGCCAGTGATACAGGGGGTAGCACTGAAGCTTTCTTT.

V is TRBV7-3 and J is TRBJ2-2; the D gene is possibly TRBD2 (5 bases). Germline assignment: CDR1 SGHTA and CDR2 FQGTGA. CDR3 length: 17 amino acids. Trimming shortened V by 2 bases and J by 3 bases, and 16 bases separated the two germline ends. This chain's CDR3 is CASSLLPGWEHTGELFF. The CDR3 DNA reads TGTGCCAGCAGCTTACTACCGGGGTGGGAGCACACCGGGGAGCTGTTTTTT.

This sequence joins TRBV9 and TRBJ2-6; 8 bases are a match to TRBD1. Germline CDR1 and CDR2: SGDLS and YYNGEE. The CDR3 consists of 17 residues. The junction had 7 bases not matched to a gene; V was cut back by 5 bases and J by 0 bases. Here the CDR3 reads CASRDRAGLSGANVLTF. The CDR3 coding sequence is TGTGCCAGCAGGGACAGGGCCGGGCTCTCTGGGGCCAACGTCCTGACTTTC. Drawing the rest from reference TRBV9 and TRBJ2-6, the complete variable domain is DSGVTQTPKHLITATGQRVTLRCSPRSGDLSVYWYQQSLDQGLQFLIQYYNGEERAKGNILERFSAQQFPDLHSELNLSSLELGDSALYFCASRDRAGLSGANVLTFGAGSRLTVL.

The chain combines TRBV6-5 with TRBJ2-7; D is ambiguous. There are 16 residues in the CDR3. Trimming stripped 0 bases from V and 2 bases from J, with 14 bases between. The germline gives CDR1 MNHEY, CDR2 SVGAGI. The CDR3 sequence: CASSYSLGGTTYEQYF. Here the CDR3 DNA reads TGTGCCAGCAGTTACTCTTTAGGCGGCACTACCTACGAGCAGTACTTC.

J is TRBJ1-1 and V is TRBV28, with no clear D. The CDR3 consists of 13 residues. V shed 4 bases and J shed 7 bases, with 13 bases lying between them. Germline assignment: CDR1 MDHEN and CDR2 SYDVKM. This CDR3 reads CASSSYDIYEAFF. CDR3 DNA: TGTGCCAGCAGTTCATACGATATCTATGAAGCTTTCTTT.

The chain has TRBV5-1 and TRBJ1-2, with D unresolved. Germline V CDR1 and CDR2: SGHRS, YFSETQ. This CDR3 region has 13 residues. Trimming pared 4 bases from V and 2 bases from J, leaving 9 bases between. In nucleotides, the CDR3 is TGCGCCAGCAGCCATAAGGAGAACTATGGCTACACCTTC. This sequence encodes CASSHKENYGYTF.

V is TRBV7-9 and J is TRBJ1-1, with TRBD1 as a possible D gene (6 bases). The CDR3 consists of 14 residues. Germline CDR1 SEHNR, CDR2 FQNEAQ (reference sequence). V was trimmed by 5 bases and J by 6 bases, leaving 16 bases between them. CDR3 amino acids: CASSPRGGEAEAFF. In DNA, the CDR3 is TGTGCCAGCAGCCCAAGGGGGGGGGAGGCTGAAGCTTTCTTT. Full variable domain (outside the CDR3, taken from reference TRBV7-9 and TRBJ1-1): DTGVSQNPRHKITKRGQNVTFRCDPISEHNRLYWYRQTLGQGPEFLTYFQNEAQLEKSRLLSDRFSAERPKGSFSTLEIQRTEQGDSAMYLCASSPRGGEAEAFFGQGTRLTVV.

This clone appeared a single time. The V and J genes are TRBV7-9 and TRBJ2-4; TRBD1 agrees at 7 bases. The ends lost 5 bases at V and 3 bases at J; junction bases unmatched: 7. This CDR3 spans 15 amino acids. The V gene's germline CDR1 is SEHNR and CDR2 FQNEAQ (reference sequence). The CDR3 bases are TGTGCCAGCAGCCGACCAGGGGACAGCAAAAACATTCAGTACTTC. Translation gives CASSRPGDSKNIQYF.

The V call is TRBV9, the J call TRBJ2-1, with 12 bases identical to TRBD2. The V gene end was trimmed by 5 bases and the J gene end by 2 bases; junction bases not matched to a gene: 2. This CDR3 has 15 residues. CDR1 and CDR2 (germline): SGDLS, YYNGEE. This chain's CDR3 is CASSASGGAYNEQFF. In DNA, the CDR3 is TGTGCCAGCAGTGCTAGCGGGGGGGCCTACAATGAGCAGTTCTTC.

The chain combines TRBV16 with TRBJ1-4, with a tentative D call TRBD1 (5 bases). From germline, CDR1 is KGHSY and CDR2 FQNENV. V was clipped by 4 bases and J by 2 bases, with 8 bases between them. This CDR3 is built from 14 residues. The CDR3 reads CASSPGNTNEKLFF. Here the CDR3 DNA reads TGTGCCAGCAGCCCAGGGAACACTAATGAAAAACTGTTTTTT.

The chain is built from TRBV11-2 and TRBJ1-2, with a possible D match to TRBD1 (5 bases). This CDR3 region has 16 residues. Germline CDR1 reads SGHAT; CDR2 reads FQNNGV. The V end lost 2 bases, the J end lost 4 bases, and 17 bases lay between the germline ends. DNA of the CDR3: TGTGCCAGCAGCTTAAAACCCCCCCAGGGACTCTATGGCTACACCTTC. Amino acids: CASSLKPPQGLYGYTF.

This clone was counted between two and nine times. The CDR3 DNA sequence: TGTGCCAGCAGTGCAGCTAGCGGGGGGGGGCATGAGCAGTTCTTC. Translated: CASSAASGGGHEQFF. V and J are TRBV6-1 and TRBJ2-1, with TRBD2 matching over 12 bases. The germline CDR1 and CDR2 sequences are MNHNS and SASEGT. The V and J ends lost 4 bases and 8 bases, in that order; junction bases with no gene match: 6. The CDR3 totals 15 residues.

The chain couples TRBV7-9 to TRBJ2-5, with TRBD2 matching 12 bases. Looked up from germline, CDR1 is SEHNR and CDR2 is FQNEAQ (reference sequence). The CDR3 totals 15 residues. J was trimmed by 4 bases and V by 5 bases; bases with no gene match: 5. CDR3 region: CASSPSGGAGETQYF. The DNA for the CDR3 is TGTGCCAGCAGCCCTAGCGGGGGGGCAGGAGAGACCCAGTACTTC.

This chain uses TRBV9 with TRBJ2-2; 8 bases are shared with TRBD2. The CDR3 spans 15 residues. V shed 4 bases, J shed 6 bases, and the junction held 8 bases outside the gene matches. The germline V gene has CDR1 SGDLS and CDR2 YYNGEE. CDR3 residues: CASSPPAGAAGELFF. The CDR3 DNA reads TGTGCCAGCAGCCCACCAGCGGGGGCGGCCGGGGAGCTGTTTTTT.

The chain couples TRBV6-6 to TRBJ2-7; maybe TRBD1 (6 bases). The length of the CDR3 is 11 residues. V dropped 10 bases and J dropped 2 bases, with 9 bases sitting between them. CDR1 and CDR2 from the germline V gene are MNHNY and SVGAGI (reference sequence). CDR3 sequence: CATGDTYEQYF. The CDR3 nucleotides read TGTGCCACCGGGGACACCTACGAGCAGTACTTC.

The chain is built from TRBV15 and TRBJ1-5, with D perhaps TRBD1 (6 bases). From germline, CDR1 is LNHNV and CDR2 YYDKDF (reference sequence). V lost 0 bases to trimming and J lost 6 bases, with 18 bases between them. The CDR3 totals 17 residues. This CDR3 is CATSRDLGGAAGQPQHF. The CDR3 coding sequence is TGTGCCACCAGCAGAGATCTCGGGGGGGCCGCCGGTCAGCCCCAGCATTTT.